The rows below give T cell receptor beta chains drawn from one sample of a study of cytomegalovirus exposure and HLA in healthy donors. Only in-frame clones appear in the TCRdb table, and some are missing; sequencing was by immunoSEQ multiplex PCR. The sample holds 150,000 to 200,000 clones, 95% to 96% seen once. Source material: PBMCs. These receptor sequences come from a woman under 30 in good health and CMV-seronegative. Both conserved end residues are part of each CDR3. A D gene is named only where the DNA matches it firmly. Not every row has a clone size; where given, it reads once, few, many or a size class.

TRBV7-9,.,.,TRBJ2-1,TGTGCCAGCAGCTTATTTTCGGCGGAGTACAATGAGCAGTTCTTC,CASSLFSAEYNEQFF
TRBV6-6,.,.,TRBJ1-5,TGTGCCAGCAGTTACTCAAGAGGAGATAGCAATCAGCCCCAGCATTTT,CASSYSRGDSNQPQHF
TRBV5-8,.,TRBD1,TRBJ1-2,TGTGCCAGCAGCTCGTACGGGACAGGGGACTATGGCTACACCTTC,CASSSYGTGDYGYTF
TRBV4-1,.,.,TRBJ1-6,TGCGCCAGCGCCCCGGGCGCACAGGCGAATAATTCACCCCTCCACTTT,CASAPGAQANNSPLHF
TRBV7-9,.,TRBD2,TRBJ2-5,TGTGCCAGCAGCTTAACCGGTAGCGGGGTTCAAGAGACCCAGTACTTC,CASSLTGSGVQETQYF
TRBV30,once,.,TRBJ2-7,TGTGCCTGGAGATCCGGGGTGAGTTACGAGCAGTACTTC,CAWRSGVSYEQYF
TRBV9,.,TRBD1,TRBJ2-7,TGTGCCAGCAGCGCGACAGGGTATGGCGAGCAGTACTTC,CASSATGYGEQYF
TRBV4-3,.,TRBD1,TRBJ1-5,TGCGCCAGCAGCCATAGCCGGGACAGAAATCAGCCCCAGCATTTT,CASSHSRDRNQPQHF
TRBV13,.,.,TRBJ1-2,TGTGCCAGCAGCGCCGGGACACCGACTATTGGCTACACCTTC,CASSAGTPTIGYTF
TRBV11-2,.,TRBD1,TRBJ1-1,TGTGCCAGCAGCTCACCGGGACAGGGGAAATCGGGGTGGGCTGAAGCTTTCTTT,CASSSPGQGKSGWAEAFF
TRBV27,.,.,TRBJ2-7,TGTGCCAGCAGTTTAGCTTCCAGCGTGGGGAGCTACGAGCAGTACTTC,CASSLASSVGSYEQYF
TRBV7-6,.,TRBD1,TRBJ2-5,TGTGCCAGCAGACAGGGGGCAGGGAAAGAGACCCAGTACTTC,CASRQGAGKETQYF
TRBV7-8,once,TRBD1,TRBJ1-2,TGTGCCAGCAGTGACCTTTGGGTTCGGGACAGAGAAAACTATGGCTACACCTTC,CASSDLWVRDRENYGYTF
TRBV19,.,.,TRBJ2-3,TGTGCCAGTAGTATTGGGCCCACCAGCACAGATACGCAGTATTTT,CASSIGPTSTDTQYF
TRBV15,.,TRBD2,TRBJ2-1,TGTGCCACCAGCAGAGACCTACTAGCGGGGGGATACAATGAGCAGTTCTTC,CATSRDLLAGGYNEQFF
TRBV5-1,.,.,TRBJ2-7,TGCGCCAGCAGCTTGACCTCCGGGACACCCCCCTACGAGCAGTACTTC,CASSLTSGTPPYEQYF
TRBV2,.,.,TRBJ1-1,TGTGCCAGCAGGAGACAGGCTTTGAACACTGAAGCTTTCTTT,CASRRQALNTEAFF
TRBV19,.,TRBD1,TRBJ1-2,TGTGCCAGTAGTACACAGACAGGGTTTTACGGTGGCTACACCTTC,CASSTQTGFYGGYTF
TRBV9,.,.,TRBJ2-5,TGTGCCAGCAGCGTAGGGGGCGGCGTACAAGAGACCCAGTACTTC,CASSVGGGVQETQYF
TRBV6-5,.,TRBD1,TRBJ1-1,TGTGCCAGCAGTACAGGGGGTGGGGACACTGAAGCTTTCTTT,CASSTGGGDTEAFF
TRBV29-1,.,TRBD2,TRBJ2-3,TGCAGCGTTTCAGGACTAGCGGGGCTCACAGATACGCAGTATTTT,CSVSGLAGLTDTQYF
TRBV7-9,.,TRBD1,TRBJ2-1,TGTGCCAGCAGAACGGGACAGGGAGTTTACAATGAGCAGTTCTTC,CASRTGQGVYNEQFF
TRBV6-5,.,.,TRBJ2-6,TGTGCCAGCAGTTACTTTAGGAGCTCTGGGGCCAACGTCCTGACTTTC,CASSYFRSSGANVLTF
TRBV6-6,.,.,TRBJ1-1,TGTGCCAGCATCTTGAACACTGAAGCTTTCTTT,CASILNTEAFF
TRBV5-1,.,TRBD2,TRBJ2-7,TGCGCCAGCAGCTTGAGGGAGGGCTACGAGCAGTACTTC,CASSLREGYEQYF
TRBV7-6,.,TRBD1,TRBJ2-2,TGTGCCAGCAGCTTAACTCGGGACAGGGTCGCCGGGGAGCTGTTTTTT,CASSLTRDRVAGELFF
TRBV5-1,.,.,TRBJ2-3,TGCGCCAGCAGCTTGGGGGTCGAGAGGACAGATACGCAGTATTTT,CASSLGVERTDTQYF
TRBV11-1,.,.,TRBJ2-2,TGTGCCAGCAGCTTCGGTCCGAACACCGGGGAGCTGTTTTTT,CASSFGPNTGELFF
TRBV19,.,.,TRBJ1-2,TGTGCCAGTAGACCCACCGGGGATGGCTACACCTTC,CASRPTGDGYTF
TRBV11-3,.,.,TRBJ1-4,TGTGCCAGCGTCGGGGTTACTGATGAAAAACTGTTTTTT,CASVGVTDEKLFF
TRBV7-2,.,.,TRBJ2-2,TGTGCCAGCAGCTACCGGGGTACTAAATACACCGGGGAGCTGTTTTTT,CASSYRGTKYTGELFF
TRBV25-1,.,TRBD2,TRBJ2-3,TGTGCCAGCAGTGGGACTAGCGCCGGCACAGATACGCAGTATTTT,CASSGTSAGTDTQYF
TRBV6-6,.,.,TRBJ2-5,TGTGCCAGCAGTTACTCAACACGCCAAGAGACCCAGTACTTC,CASSYSTRQETQYF
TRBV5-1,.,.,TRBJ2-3,TGCGCCAGCAGCCCGGACACGACCGGAGATACGCAGTATTTT,CASSPDTTGDTQYF
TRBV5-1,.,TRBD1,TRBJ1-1,TGCGCCAGCAGCCCCCACTCGACAGGGGTCACTGAAGCTTTCTTT,CASSPHSTGVTEAFF
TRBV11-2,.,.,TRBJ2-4,TGTGCCAGCAGCCCAATACAGGGCGCCAAAAACATTCAGTACTTC,CASSPIQGAKNIQYF
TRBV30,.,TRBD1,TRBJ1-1,TGTGCCTGGGTCGGACAGGGGGCGATGAACACTGAAGCTTTCTTT,CAWVGQGAMNTEAFF
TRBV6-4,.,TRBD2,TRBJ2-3,TGTGCCAGCACGTGCGAGGGGCTAGCGGGGGGGGATACGCAGTATTTT,CASTCEGLAGGDTQYF
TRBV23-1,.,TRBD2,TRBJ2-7,TGCGCCAGCAGTCAATCGAAAGCGGGGGGGCCGAATCAGCCCTACGAGCAGTACTTC,CASSQSKAGGPNQPYEQYF
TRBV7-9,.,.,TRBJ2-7,TGTGCCAGCAGCTTAGCGGGGGCCCGATTATACTTC,CASSLAGARLYF
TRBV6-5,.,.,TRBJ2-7,TGTGCCAGCGTGGAGGAAGAGCAGTACTTC,CASVEEEQYF
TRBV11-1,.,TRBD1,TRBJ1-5,TGTGCCAGCAGCTTGGACAGGGGGGATCAGCCCCAGCATTTT,CASSLDRGDQPQHF
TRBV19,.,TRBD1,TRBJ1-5,TGTGCCAGTCATCCCCCCGGGACAGGGGGCGCGAATCGACAGCCCCAGCATTTT,CASHPPGTGGANRQPQHF
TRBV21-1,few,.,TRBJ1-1,TGTGCCAGCAGGCCACAGGTAGACACAATTCGCACTGAAGCTTTCTTT,CASRPQVDTIRTEAFF
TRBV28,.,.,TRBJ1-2,TGTGCCAGCAGTTTGGGGGCCCAAAACTATGGCTACACCTTC,CASSLGAQNYGYTF
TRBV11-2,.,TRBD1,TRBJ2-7,TGTGCCAGCAGCCGAGGGACAGGGACCGAGCAGTACTTC,CASSRGTGTEQYF
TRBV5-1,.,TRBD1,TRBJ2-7,TGCGCCAGCAGTTCAATAACGGGACAGGGGGCGGACGAGCAGTACTTC,CASSSITGQGADEQYF
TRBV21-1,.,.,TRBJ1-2,TGTGCCAGCAGCAAAGGCAGGGGGCGCTTCGGCTACACCTTC,CASSKGRGRFGYTF
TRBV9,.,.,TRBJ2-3,TGTGCCAGCAGCGTCTTAGCGAGCACAGATACGCAGTATTTT,CASSVLASTDTQYF
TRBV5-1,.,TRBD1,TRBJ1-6,TGCGCCAGCAGCCGGGACAGTTCACCCCTCCACTTT,CASSRDSSPLHF
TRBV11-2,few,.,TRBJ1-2,TGTGCCAGCAGCCCCAAGTCGGGGGGCTACACCTTC,CASSPKSGGYTF